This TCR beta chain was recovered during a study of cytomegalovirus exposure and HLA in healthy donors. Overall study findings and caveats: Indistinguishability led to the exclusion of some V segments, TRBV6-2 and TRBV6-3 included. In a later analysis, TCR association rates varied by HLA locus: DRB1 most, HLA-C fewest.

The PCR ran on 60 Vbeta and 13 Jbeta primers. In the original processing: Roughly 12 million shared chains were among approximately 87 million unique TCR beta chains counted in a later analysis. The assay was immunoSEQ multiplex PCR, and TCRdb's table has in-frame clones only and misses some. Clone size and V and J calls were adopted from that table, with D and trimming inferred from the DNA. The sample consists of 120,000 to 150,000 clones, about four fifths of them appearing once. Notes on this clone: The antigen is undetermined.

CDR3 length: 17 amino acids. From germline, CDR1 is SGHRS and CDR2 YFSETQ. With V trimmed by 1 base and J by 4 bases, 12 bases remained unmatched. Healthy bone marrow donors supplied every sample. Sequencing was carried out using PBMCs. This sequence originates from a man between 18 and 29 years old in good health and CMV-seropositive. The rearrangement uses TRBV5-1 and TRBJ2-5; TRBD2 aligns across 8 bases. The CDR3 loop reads CASSLLGAGGLGETQYF. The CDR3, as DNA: TGCGCCAGCAGCTTGCTGGGGGCGGGAGGACTGGGAGAGACCCAGTACTTC.